Below, one T cell receptor (beta chain) is given with its context. The antigen remains unidentified. The V end was cut by 5 bases, the J end by 7 bases, with 19 bases between. Per the germline V gene, CDR1 is KGHDR and CDR2 is SFDVKD. This CDR3 spans 15 amino acids. Only in-frame clones appear in the TCRdb table, and some are missing; sequencing was by immunoSEQ multiplex PCR. The sample carries over 150,000 clones, roughly nine tenths recorded once. The record originates from a study of T cell responses to AZD1222 COVID-19 vaccine. The study's findings and limits: Per reports, nearly half of all spike-specific TCRs target regions that are unmutated in variants. The peak T cell response came first, and repertoires were sampled only after it.

The source was peripheral blood, collected on day 0 of MenACWY control vaccination. The chain links TRBV24-1 to TRBJ1-2, with D possibly matching TRBD1 (6 bases). The TCR comes from an adult in good health. CDR3 region: CATSVGGGHPGGYTF. CDR3 DNA: TGTGCCACCAGTGTGGGGGGCGGACACCCTGGTGGCTACACCTTC.